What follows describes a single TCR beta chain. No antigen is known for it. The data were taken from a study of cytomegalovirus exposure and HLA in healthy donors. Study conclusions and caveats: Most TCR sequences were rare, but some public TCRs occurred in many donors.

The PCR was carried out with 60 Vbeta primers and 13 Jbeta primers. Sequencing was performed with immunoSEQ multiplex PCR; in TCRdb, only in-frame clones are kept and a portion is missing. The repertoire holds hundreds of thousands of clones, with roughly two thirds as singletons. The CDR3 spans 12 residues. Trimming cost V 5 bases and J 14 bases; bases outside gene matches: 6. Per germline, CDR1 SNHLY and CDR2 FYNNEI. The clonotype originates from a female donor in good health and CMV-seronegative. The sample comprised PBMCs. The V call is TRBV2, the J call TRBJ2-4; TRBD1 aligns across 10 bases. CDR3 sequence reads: CASSLGQGEEYF. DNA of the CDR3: TGTGCCAGCAGTCTCGGACAGGGGGAGGAGTACTTC. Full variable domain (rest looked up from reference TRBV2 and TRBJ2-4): EPEVTQTPSHQVTQMGQEVILRCVPISNHLYFYWYRQILGQKVEFLVSFYNNEISEKSEIFDDQFSVERPDGSNFTLKIRSTKLEDSAMYFCASSLGQGEEYFGAGTRLSVL.